This section outlines one TCR beta chain sequence together with its context. Looked up from germline, CDR1 is MDHEN and CDR2 is SYDVKM. This CDR3 has 15 amino acids. V was clipped by 2 bases and J by 8 bases, with 16 bases between them. Authors' methods: Amplification with reference gene primers provided the estimates of nucleated cell counts. Sequencing was performed with immunoSEQ multiplex PCR; in TCRdb, only in-frame clones are kept and a portion is missing. Clone size and the V and J calls come from that table; the DNA yielded D and trimming. Found here are 200,000 or so clones, approximately 85% of them singletons; the top ten hold around 3%. The source of the sample is a study of blood T cell repertoires in COVID-19. Study-wide background: Sample material is recorded as cDNA or gDNA derived from T cells, B-cell-depleted T cells, or PBMCs.

Input material: peripheral blood. This chain uses TRBV28 with TRBJ1-5; no firm D call. The origin of this receptor is a man aged 55 to 70 with acute or convalescent COVID-19. The CDR3 loop reads CASSLILVSQEPQHF. Here the CDR3 DNA reads TGTGCCAGCAGTTTAATTTTGGTTTCCCAGGAGCCCCAGCATTTT.